This TCR beta chain was documented in a study of cytomegalovirus exposure and HLA in healthy donors. PCR used 60 Vbeta primers and 13 Jbeta primers. Some clones are missing from TCRdb's copy, which holds only in-frame ones; the method was immunoSEQ multiplex PCR. Of approximately 100,000 clones in the sample, more than 60% were seen once. V was clipped by 4 bases and J by 0 bases; unmatched bases: 1. Germline V gene sequence: CDR1 KGHSH, CDR2 LQKENI. There are 15 residues in the CDR3. This clonotype was obtained from a human donor in good health. The chain joins TRBV18 to TRBJ1-4; 8 nucleotides line up with TRBD1. The sequencing sample was made of PBMCs. CDR3 coding DNA: TGTGCCAGCTCACTACAGGGGGCAACTAATGAAAAACTGTTTTTT. This encodes CASSLQGATNEKLFF.